The T cell receptor beta chain under discussion was sequenced for a study of vaccination effects on CD4 cells after COVID-19 (dated by TCRdb to the early 2020s). About the full investigation: Each participant got two doses of an mRNA SARS-CoV-2 vaccine, either BNT162b2 or mRNA-1273. Cultures from other donors in the study were sequenced using the Oncomine TCR Beta short-read assay on an Illumina iSeq 100. In two convalescent patients, pre-vaccine samples were collected 16 days and one week ahead of the first dose, 142 and 148 days after COVID-19 diagnosis. In both COVID-19 convalescent patients and infection-naive vaccine recipients, the study compared SARS-CoV-2 spike-specific CD4+ TCR repertoires from before mRNA vaccination with those from after it. A total of 10 COVID-19 convalescent patients and several SARS-CoV-2-naive healthy vaccine recipients were included in the full study.

Study-level results and caveats: For convalescent patients, new clones induced by the vaccine made up most of the post-vaccine spike-reactive repertoire, and these new clones were largely distinct from the clones induced by infection. Clones induced by infection and clones induced by vaccination both contracted markedly at late timepoints after vaccination, which fits with T cell responses waning over time. Only a small number of convalescent patients were included, and no early post-infection timepoints were available, which limited the study.

About this clone: It has no known antigen specificity. Base qualities are not provided; no much larger clone lies one nucleotide away.

In the ViraFEST assay, PBMC were stimulated with viral peptide pools, and antigen-specific CD4+ T cell clonotypes were then identified by expansion using TCR sequencing. After less than 13 days of culture, CD4+ T cells were isolated with the EasySep CD4+ T cell isolation kit. PCR-confirmed SARS-CoV-2 infection had occurred in convalescent patients between March and December 2020, before the Alpha, Beta and Delta variants emerged in the United States. About 2.2 million PBMC per well were cultured in IMDM with about 4.6% human AB serum, about 9.4 IU/ml IL-2 and gentamicin, plus 10 ug/ml peptides. Half of the culture medium was replaced with fresh IL-2-containing medium on days 3 and 7. Unless noted otherwise, every peptide stimulation condition was cultured in triplicate wells. PBMC were separated from whole blood using Ficoll-Paque Plus gradient centrifugation and were then either cryopreserved at -140C or used fresh. Genomic DNA was extracted from cultured CD4+ T cells with the QIAamp micro DNA kit.

The receptor library was made with the immunoSEQ multiplex PCR assay. DNA from the cultured, isolated CD4+ T cells was subjected to TCR beta CDR3 sequencing. On the study's bioinformatics: The analysis removed non-productive TCR sequences, trimmed reads to the CDR3 region, and retained only CDR3s that were 7 or more amino acids long. The MANAFEST web app was used to pick out antigen-specific clonotypes by comparing their expansion in peptide wells with that in reference cultures. To count as positive, a clone had to show expansion at FDR<0.05 compared with the reference and with all other wells, an odds ratio above 5, and a frequency above 0.1% in two replicate wells. A clonotype was defined as cross-reactive if the clonotype was significantly expanded both in SARS-CoV-2 spike wells and in at least one common cold coronavirus spike condition. Using the stringdist R package, CDR3 similarity was measured by Levenshtein distance, and unrooted trees were constructed with ape in R 3.6.1. TCRdb obtained this table from immuneACCESS and retained in-frame rearrangements with V and J assigned. These tables miss some clones; where compared with another copy, unresolved V genes account for less than half of the shortfall, and the remainder is unexplained. Clone size and the V and J calls come from that table; the DNA yielded D and trimming. Across this sample there are 20,000 to 25,000 clones, with nearly 75% seen only once. The ten largest account for 35% to 40% of the sample.

Per the germline V gene, SQVTM is the CDR1 and ANQGSEA is the CDR2. Inclusive of the bounding cysteine and phenylalanine, the CDR3 is 17 residues long. Only the CDR3 DNA is retained, 51 bases long and in frame from the first base. The germline V and J ends show losses of 4 bases and 1 base respectively, and no gene match explains 11 bases of the junction. The sample here was CD4+ T cells from PBMCs cultured with a peptide pool, taken before COVID-19 vaccination. Rearrangement joined TRBV29-1 to TRBJ2-3, with 10 central nucleotides matching TRBD2. The source of this sequence is a human donor who had a prior SARS-CoV-2 infection. CDR3 loop: CSVVVASGSRGTDTQYF. The DNA sequence follows: TGCAGCGTTGTTGTGGCTAGCGGGAGCCGGGGCACAGATACGCAGTATTTT.